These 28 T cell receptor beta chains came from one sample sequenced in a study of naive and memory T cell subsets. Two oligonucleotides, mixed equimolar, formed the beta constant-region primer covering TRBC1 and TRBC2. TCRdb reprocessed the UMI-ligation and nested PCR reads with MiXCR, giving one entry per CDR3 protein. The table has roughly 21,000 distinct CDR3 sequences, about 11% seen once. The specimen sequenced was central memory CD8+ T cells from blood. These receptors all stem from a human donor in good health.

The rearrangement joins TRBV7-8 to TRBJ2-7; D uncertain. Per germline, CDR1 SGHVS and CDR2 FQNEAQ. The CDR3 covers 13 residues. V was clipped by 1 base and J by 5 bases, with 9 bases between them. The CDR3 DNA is TGTGCCAGCAGCTTAGTTGCCCTAGACGAGCAGTACTTC. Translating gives CASSLVALDEQYF.

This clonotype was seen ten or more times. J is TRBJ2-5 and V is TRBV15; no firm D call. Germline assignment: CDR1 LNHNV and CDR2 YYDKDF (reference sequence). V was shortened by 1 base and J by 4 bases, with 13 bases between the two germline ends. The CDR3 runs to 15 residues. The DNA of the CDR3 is TGTGCCACCAGCAGAGGGCAGGCGGTCCGAGAGACCCAGTACTTC. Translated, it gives CATSRGQAVRETQYF.

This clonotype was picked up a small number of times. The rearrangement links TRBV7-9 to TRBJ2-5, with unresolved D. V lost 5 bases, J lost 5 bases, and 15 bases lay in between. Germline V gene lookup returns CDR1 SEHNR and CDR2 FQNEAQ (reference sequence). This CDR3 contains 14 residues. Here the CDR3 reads CASSLPFEVETQYF. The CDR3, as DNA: TGTGCCAGCAGCCTCCCTTTCGAGGTCGAGACCCAGTACTTC.

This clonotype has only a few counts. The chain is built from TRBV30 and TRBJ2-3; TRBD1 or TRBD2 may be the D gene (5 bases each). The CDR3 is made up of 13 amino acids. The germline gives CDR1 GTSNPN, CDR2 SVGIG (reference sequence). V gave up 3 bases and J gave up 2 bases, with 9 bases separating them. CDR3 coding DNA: TGTGCCTGGAGCTTAGGGACCACAGATACGCAGTATTTT. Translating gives CAWSLGTTDTQYF.

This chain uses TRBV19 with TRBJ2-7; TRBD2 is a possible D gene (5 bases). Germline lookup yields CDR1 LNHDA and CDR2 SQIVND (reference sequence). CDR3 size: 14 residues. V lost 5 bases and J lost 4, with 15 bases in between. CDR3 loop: CASSLSSTSYEQYF. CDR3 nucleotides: TGTGCCAGTAGTCTCTCCTCCACTAGTTACGAGCAGTACTTC.

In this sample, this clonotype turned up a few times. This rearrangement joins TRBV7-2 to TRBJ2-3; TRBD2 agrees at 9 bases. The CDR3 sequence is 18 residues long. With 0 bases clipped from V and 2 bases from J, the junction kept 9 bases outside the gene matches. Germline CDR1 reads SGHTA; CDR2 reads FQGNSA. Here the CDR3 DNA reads TGTGCCAGCAGCTTAGCGGGGGTAGCGGGGGCCCTCACAGATACGCAGTATTTT. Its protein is CASSLAGVAGALTDTQYF.

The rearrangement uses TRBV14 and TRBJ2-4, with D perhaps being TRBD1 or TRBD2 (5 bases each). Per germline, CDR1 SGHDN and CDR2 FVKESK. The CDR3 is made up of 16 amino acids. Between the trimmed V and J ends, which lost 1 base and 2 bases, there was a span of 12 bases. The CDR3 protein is CASSQVRGETKNIQYF. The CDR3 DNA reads TGTGCCAGCAGCCAAGTTCGGGGCGAGACCAAAAACATTCAGTACTTC.

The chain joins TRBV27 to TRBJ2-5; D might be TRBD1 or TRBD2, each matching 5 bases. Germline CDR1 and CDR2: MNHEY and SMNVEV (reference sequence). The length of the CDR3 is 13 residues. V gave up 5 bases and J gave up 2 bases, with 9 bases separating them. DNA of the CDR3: TGTGCCAGCAGTCAGGGACGGCAAGAGACCCAGTACTTC. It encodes CASSQGRQETQYF.

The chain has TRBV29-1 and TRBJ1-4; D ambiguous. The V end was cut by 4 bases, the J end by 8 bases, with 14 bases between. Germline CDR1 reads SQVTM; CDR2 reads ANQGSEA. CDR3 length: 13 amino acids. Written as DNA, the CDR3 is TGCAGCGTTGTTGGGAGAACTTCAGAAAAACTGTTTTTT. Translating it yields CSVVGRTSEKLFF.

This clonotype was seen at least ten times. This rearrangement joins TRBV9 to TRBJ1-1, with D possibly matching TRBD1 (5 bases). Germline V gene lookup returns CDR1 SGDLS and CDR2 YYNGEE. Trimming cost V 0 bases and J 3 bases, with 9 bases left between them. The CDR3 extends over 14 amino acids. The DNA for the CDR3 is TGTGCCAGCAGCGTAGACAGGTATTACACTGAAGCTTTCTTT. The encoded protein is CASSVDRYYTEAFF.

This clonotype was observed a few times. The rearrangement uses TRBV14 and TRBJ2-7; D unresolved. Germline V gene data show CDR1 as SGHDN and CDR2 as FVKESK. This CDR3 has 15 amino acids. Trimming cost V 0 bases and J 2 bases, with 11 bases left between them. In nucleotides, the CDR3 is TGTGCCAGCAGCCAAGATGAGGCATTACCCTACGAGCAGTACTTC. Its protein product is CASSQDEALPYEQYF.

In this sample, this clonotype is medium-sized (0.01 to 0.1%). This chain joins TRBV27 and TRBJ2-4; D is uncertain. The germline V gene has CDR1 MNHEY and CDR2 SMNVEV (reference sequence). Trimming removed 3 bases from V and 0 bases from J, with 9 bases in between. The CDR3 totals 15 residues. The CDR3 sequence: CASSFIPIAKNIQYF. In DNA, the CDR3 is TGTGCCAGCAGTTTTATTCCAATAGCCAAAAACATTCAGTACTTC.

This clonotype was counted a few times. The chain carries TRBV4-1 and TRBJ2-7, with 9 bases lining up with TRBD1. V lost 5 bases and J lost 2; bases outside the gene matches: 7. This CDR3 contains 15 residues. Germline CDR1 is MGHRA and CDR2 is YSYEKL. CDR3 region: CASSFRDRETYEQYF. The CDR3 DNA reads TGCGCCAGCAGCTTCCGGGACAGGGAAACCTACGAGCAGTACTTC.

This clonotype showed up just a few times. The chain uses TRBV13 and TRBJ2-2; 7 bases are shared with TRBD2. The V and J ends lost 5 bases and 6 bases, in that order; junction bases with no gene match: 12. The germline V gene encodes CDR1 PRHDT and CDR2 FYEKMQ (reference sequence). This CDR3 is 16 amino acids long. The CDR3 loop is CASSPWVAGDSGELFF. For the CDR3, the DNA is TGTGCCAGCAGCCCGTGGGTCGCGGGAGACTCCGGGGAGCTGTTTTTT.

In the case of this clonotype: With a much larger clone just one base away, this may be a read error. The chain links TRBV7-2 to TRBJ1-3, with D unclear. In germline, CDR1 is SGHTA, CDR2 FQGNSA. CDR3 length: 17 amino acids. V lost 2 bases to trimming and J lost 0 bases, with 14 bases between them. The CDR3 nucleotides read TGTGCCAGCAGCTTAAAGGGTATTGGATGCTCTGGAAACACCATATATTTT. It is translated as CASSLKGIGCSGNTIYF.

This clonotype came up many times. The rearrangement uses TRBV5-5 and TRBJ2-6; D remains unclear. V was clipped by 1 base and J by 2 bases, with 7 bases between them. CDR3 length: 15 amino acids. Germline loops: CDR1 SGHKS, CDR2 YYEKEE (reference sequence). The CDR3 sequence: CASSLRKPGANVLTF. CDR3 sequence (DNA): TGTGCCAGCAGCTTGAGAAAGCCTGGGGCCAACGTCCTGACTTTC.

The CDR3: CASRQQRCGYTF. As DNA, the CDR3 is TGTGCCAGCAGGCAACAGCGGTGTGGCTACACCTTC. The chain recombines TRBV27 with TRBJ1-2; D gene ambiguous. Between the trimmed V and J ends, which lost 6 bases and 7 bases, there was a span of 12 bases. The CDR3 consists of 12 residues. Germline CDR1 MNHEY, CDR2 SMNVEV (reference sequence).

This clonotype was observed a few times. CDR3 sequence: CASSYRGGGNNEQFF. CDR3 sequence (DNA): TGTGCCAGCAGTTACCGCGGGGGCGGAAACAATGAGCAGTTCTTC. The chain links TRBV6-2 or TRBV6-3 to TRBJ2-1, with a weak D call TRBD2 (7 bases). The CDR3 totals 15 residues. Germline V gene sequence: CDR1 MNHEY, CDR2 SVGEGT. V was shortened by 2 bases and J by 5 bases, with 13 bases between the two germline ends.

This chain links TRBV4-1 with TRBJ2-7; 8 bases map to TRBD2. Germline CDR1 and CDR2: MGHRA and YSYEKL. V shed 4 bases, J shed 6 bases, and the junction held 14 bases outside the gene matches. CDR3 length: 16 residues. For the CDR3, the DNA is TGCGCCAGCAGCCGCCTTAGCGGGAAGGATCCCCTCGAGCAGTACTTC. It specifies CASSRLSGKDPLEQYF.

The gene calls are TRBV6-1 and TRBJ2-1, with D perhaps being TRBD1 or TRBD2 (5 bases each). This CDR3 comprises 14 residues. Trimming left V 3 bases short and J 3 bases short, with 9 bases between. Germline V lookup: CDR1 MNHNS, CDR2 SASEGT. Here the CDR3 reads CASSDWDVYNEQFF. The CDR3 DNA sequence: TGTGCCAGCAGTGATTGGGACGTCTACAATGAGCAGTTCTTC.

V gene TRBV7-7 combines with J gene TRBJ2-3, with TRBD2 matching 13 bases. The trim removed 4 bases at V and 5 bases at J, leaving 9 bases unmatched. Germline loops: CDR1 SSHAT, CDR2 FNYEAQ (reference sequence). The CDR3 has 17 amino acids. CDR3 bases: TGTGCCAGCAGCTCGGGGACTAGCGGGATTTGGGAAGATACGCAGTATTTT. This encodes CASSSGTSGIWEDTQYF. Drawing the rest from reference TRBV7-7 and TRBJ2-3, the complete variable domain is GAGVSQSPRYKVTKRGQDVTLRCDPISSHATLYWYQQALGQGPEFLTYFNYEAQPDKSGLPSDRFSAERPEGSISTLTIQRTEQRDSAMYRCASSSGTSGIWEDTQYFGPGTRLTVL.

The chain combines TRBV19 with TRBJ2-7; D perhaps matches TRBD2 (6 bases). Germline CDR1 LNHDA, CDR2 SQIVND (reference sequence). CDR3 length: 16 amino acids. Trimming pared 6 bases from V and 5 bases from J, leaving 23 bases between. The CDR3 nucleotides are TGTGCCAGTAGCATCGGAGTTTCATTAACGGGAGACGAGCAGTACTTC. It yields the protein CASSIGVSLTGDEQYF.

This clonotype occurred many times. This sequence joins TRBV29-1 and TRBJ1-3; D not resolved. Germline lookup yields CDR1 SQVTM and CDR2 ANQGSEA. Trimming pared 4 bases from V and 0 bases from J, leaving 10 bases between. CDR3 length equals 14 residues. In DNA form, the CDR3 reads TGCAGCGTTGCTCGGGTTCCCTCTGGAAACACCATATATTTT. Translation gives CSVARVPSGNTIYF.

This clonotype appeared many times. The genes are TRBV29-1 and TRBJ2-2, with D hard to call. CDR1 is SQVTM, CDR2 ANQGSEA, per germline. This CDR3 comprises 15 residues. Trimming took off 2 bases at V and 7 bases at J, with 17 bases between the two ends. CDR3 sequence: CSVERSDRSRGELFF. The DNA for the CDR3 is TGCAGCGTTGAAAGGTCGGATAGAAGCCGCGGGGAGCTGTTTTTT.

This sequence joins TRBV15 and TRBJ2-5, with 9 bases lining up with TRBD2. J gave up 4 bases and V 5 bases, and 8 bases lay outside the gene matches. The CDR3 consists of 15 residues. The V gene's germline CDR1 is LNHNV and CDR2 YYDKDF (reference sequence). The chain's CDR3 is CATSPGTSFRETQYF. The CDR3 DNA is TGTGCCACCAGCCCCGGGACTAGCTTTCGAGAGACCCAGTACTTC.

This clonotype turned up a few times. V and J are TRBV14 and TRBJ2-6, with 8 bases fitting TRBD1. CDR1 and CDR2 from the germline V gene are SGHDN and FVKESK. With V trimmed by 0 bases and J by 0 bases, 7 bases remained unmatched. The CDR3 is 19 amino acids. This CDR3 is CASSQDVGQGYSGANVLTF. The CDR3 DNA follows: TGTGCCAGCAGCCAAGATGTCGGACAGGGATACTCTGGGGCCAACGTCCTGACTTTC.

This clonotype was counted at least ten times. CDR3 residues: CATREGMAEAFF. The CDR3 region has the DNA TGTGCCACCAGGGAGGGGATGGCTGAAGCTTTCTTT. The rearrangement uses TRBV2 and TRBJ1-1; a possible D gene is TRBD1 (5 bases). The CDR3 spans 12 residues. V was cut by 10 bases and J by 6 bases, with 15 bases left in between. Germline V CDR1 and CDR2: SNHLY, FYNNEI.

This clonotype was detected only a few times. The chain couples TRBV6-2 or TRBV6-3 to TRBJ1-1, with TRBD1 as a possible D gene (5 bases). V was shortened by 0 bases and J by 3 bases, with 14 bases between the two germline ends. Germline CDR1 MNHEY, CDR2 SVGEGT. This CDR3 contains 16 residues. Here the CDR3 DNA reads TGTGCCAGCAGTTACTCGACGCAGGGCTATGACACTGAAGCTTTCTTT. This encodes CASSYSTQGYDTEAFF.